A single T cell receptor beta chain is shown here with its context. What it binds is not known. Some clones are missing from TCRdb's copy, which holds only in-frame ones; the method was immunoSEQ multiplex PCR. Of about 49,000 clones in the sample, approximately 84% are singletons; the top ten hold approximately 13%. The data were taken from a study of OX40 agonist ivuxolimab in advanced cancers. Whole-study results and caveats: Patients who responded partially at 0.1-3.0 mg/kg showed clonal expansion ranking among the lowest.

From germline, CDR1 is SGHTA and CDR2 FQGTGA. V was shortened by 3 bases and J by 5 bases, with 17 bases between the two germline ends. The CDR3 is 16 residues long. The rearrangement links TRBV7-3 to TRBJ2-1; D is unclear. The input for sequencing was CD4+ or CD8+ T cells sorted from blood, taken in a trial of the OX40 agonist ivuxolimab. The receptor's source is an adult with an advanced solid tumor such as melanoma, head and neck, liver or kidney cancer. CDR3 sequence (DNA): TGTGCCAGCAGCTTCTCTGGAGTTCTTACCAACAATGAGCAGTTCTTC. Translating gives CASSFSGVLTNNEQFF. The full variable domain, with the rest looked up from reference TRBV7-3 and TRBJ2-1, is GAGVSQTPSNKVTEKGKYVELRCDPISGHTALYWYRQSLGQGPEFLIYFQGTGAADDSGLPNDRFFAVRPEGSVSTLKIQRTERGDSAVYLCASSFSGVLTNNEQFFGPGTRLTVL.